The clone carrying this T cell receptor beta chain occurred many times. Preparation of the TCRbeta library used unique molecular identifiers. TCRdb reprocessed the PCR reads via MiXCR and lists one record per CDR3 protein. The sample shows over 550,000 distinct CDR3 sequences, 8% to 11% of them seen only once. Per germline, CDR1 MDHEN and CDR2 SYDVKM. This CDR3 has 12 amino acids. Trimming took 3 bases from V and 5 from J, leaving 7 bases between them. This specimen belongs to a study of T-cell reconstitution after alpha-beta-depleted transplantation in children. Sequencing used PBMCs from the stem cell graft donor, obtained from the stem cell graft. V is TRBV28 and J is TRBJ1-2, with unresolved D. The source is a human donor who donated a stem cell graft to a child with acute myeloid leukemia. In DNA form, the CDR3 reads TGTGCCAGCAGTTTGAGAGAGTATGGCTACACCTTC. Translating gives CASSLREYGYTF.